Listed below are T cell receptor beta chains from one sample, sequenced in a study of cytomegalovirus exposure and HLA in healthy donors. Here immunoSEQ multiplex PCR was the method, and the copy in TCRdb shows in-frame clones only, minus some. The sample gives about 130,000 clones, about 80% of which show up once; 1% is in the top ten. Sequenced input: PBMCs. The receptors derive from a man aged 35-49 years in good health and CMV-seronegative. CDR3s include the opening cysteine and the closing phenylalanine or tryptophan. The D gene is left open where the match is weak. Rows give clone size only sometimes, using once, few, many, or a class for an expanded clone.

CDR3: CASSMSPSGSTDTQYF
DNA: TGTGCCAGTAGTATGTCACCTAGCGGGAGCACAGATACGCAGTATTTT
J: TRBJ2-3
D: TRBD2
V: TRBV19
size: NA

CDR3: CASTPTGGSPLHF
DNA: TGTGCCAGCACCCCTACAGGGGGTTCACCCCTCCACTTT
J: TRBJ1-6
D: TRBD1
V: TRBV2
size: NA

CDR3: CASSSGQGGGLRQFF
DNA: TGTGCCAGCAGCTCCGGACAGGGTGGGGGCCTACGGCAGTTCTTC
J: TRBJ2-1
D: TRBD1
V: TRBV7-3
size: NA

CDR3: CASSLGYPGQVNNEQFF
DNA: TGTGCCAGCAGCTTAGGGTATCCAGGACAGGTAAACAATGAGCAGTTCTTC
J: TRBJ2-1
D: TRBD1
V: TRBV13
size: NA

CDR3: CASSIGSDPTGELFF
DNA: TGTGCCAGTAGTATTGGCAGCGACCCCACCGGGGAGCTGTTTTTT
J: TRBJ2-2
D: NA
V: TRBV19
size: NA

CDR3: CASSLPTGKSSYEQYF
DNA: TGTGCCAGCAGCCTCCCCACAGGGAAAAGCTCCTACGAGCAGTACTTC
J: TRBJ2-7
D: NA
V: TRBV7-6
size: NA

CDR3: CASSMVADQETQYF
DNA: TGTGCCAGTAGTATGGTCGCAGACCAAGAGACCCAGTACTTC
J: TRBJ2-5
D: NA
V: TRBV19
size: once

CDR3: CASGGGRSTDTQYF
DNA: TGTGCCAGCGGCGGGGGGCGCAGCACAGATACGCAGTATTTT
J: TRBJ2-3
D: TRBD2
V: TRBV7-2
size: NA

CDR3: CASSALRQGASPLHF
DNA: TGTGCCAGCAGTGCGCTAAGGCAGGGGGCATCACCCCTCCACTTT
J: TRBJ1-6
D: TRBD1
V: TRBV7-2
size: NA

CDR3: CASATRDPTDTQYF
DNA: TGCGCCAGCGCCACCAGGGATCCGACAGATACGCAGTATTTT
J: TRBJ2-3
D: NA
V: TRBV5-1
size: few

CDR3: CASSLVTQGSNTGELFF
DNA: TGCGCCAGCAGCTTGGTGACCCAGGGATCGAACACCGGGGAGCTGTTTTTT
J: TRBJ2-2
D: NA
V: TRBV5-1
size: NA

CDR3: CASTRDSPYEQYF
DNA: TGCGCCAGCACCCGGGACAGTCCCTACGAGCAGTACTTC
J: TRBJ2-7
D: TRBD1
V: TRBV5-1
size: NA

CDR3: CASSPGQGYYEQYF
DNA: TGTGCCAGCAGTCCGGGACAGGGCTACTACGAGCAGTACTTC
J: TRBJ2-7
D: TRBD1
V: TRBV2
size: NA

CDR3: CASSLPPGGLVGELFF
DNA: TGTGCCAGCAGCTTACCTCCCGGGGGACTGGTGGGGGAGCTGTTTTTT
J: TRBJ2-2
D: NA
V: TRBV9
size: NA

CDR3: CASSVRGSNTEAFF
DNA: TGTGCCAGCAGCGTAAGGGGGAGTAACACTGAAGCTTTCTTT
J: TRBJ1-1
D: NA
V: TRBV9
size: NA

CDR3: CASSSGLAGESEQYF
DNA: TGCGCCAGCAGCTCAGGACTAGCGGGAGAGAGCGAGCAGTACTTC
J: TRBJ2-7
D: TRBD2
V: TRBV5-1
size: NA

CDR3: CASSLQDYSYNEQFF
DNA: TGTGCCAGCAGCTTACAGGACTACTCCTACAATGAGCAGTTCTTC
J: TRBJ2-1
D: NA
V: TRBV7-2
size: NA

CDR3: CATSIKTGGNEKLFF
DNA: TGTGCCACCAGCATTAAGACAGGGGGGAATGAAAAACTGTTTTTT
J: TRBJ1-4
D: TRBD1
V: TRBV15
size: NA

CDR3: CASSPMGGGSYEQYF
DNA: TGTGCCAGCAGCCCCATGGGAGGGGGCTCCTACGAGCAGTACTTC
J: TRBJ2-7
D: NA
V: TRBV7-2
size: NA

CDR3: CASSIAGLYEQYF
DNA: TGTGCCAGCAGCATAGCTGGCCTCTACGAGCAGTACTTC
J: TRBJ2-7
D: NA
V: TRBV27
size: NA

CDR3: CASSLGLAGPVSTDTQYF
DNA: TGCGCCAGCAGCTTGGGGCTAGCGGGGCCAGTTAGCACAGATACGCAGTATTTT
J: TRBJ2-3
D: TRBD2
V: TRBV5-1
size: once

CDR3: CASSFDRAGYEQYF
DNA: TGCGCCAGCAGTTTTGACAGGGCAGGGTACGAGCAGTACTTC
J: TRBJ2-7
D: TRBD1
V: TRBV5-1
size: NA

CDR3: CASSPLRGGVTDTQYF
DNA: TGTGCCAGCTCACCTCTTCGGGGGGGGGTCACAGATACGCAGTATTTT
J: TRBJ2-3
D: TRBD2
V: TRBV18
size: NA

CDR3: CASSPGIGDSPLHF
DNA: TGTGCCAGCAGCCCAGGGATAGGGGATTCACCCCTCCACTTT
J: TRBJ1-6
D: NA
V: TRBV7-6
size: NA

CDR3: CAWTPGDGSPLHF
DNA: TGTGCCTGGACCCCAGGGGATGGATCACCCCTCCACTTT
J: TRBJ1-6
D: NA
V: TRBV30
size: NA

CDR3: CAWSVLAGYEQFF
DNA: TGTGCCTGGAGTGTACTAGCGGGTTATGAGCAGTTCTTC
J: TRBJ2-1
D: TRBD2
V: TRBV30
size: NA

CDR3: CASSLAGASSYNSPLHF
DNA: TGTGCCAGCAGCTTAGCGGGGGCCAGCTCCTATAATTCACCCCTCCACTTT
J: TRBJ1-6
D: NA
V: TRBV7-2
size: NA

CDR3: CASSLGHQPQHF
DNA: TGTGCCAGCAGTTTAGGCCACCAGCCCCAGCATTTT
J: TRBJ1-5
D: NA
V: TRBV28
size: NA

CDR3: CASSHTPGQGWTGELFF
DNA: TGTGCCAGCAGCCACACTCCGGGACAGGGATGGACCGGGGAGCTGTTTTTT
J: TRBJ2-2
D: TRBD1
V: TRBV4-2
size: NA

CDR3: CASSDSQDLGVTQYF
DNA: TGTGCCAGCAGTGACTCACAGGACCTGGGCGTCACGCAGTATTTT
J: TRBJ2-3
D: NA
V: TRBV6-5
size: few

CDR3: CAWDDRGGEKLFF
DNA: TGTGCCTGGGATGACAGGGGGGGAGAAAAACTGTTTTTT
J: TRBJ1-4
D: TRBD1
V: TRBV30
size: once

CDR3: CASSLLAGGLSSYNEQFF
DNA: TGTGCCAGCAGCTTATTAGCGGGAGGGCTGAGCTCCTACAATGAGCAGTTCTTC
J: TRBJ2-1
D: TRBD2
V: TRBV7-3
size: NA

CDR3: CASSLLPGYRPLHF
DNA: TGTGCCAGCAGTTTACTCCCAGGGTATCGCCCCCTCCACTTT
J: TRBJ1-6
D: NA
V: TRBV27
size: NA